The TCR beta chain under discussion was sequenced for a study of blood T cell repertoires in COVID-19. Study-level background: Acute and convalescent COVID-19 specimens originated in the United States, Italy and Spain.

Sequenced by immunoSEQ multiplex PCR; TCRdb stores in-frame clones only, minus some. The data contain a few hundred thousand clones, approximately 87% of them singletons. The CDR3 has 14 amino acids. Germline V gene sequence: CDR1 SGDLS, CDR2 YYNGEE. Trimming stripped 0 bases from V and 5 bases from J, with 11 bases between. Material for sequencing was peripheral blood. This clonotype originated in a woman aged 45-59 years with active or convalescent COVID-19. The J gene is TRBJ1-2, the V gene TRBV9; D is possibly TRBD1 (5 bases). The CDR3 reads CASSVEGRDYGYTF. For the CDR3, the DNA is TGTGCCAGCAGCGTAGAGGGCAGGGATTATGGCTACACCTTC.